The 22 T cell receptor beta chains given below trace back to one sample, sequenced in a study of blood T cell repertoires in COVID-19. Generated by immunoSEQ multiplex PCR, the TCRdb table keeps only in-frame clones and is missing some. Of about 140,000 clones in the sample, 70% to 80% were seen once. The specimen sequenced was peripheral blood. These receptors were taken from a woman at least 80 years old with active or convalescent COVID-19.

V is TRBV6-5 and J is TRBJ1-1; no clear D gene. This CDR3 has 12 amino acids. Between the trimmed V and J ends, which lost 7 bases and 5 bases, there was a span of 11 bases. Germline lookup yields CDR1 MNHEY and CDR2 SVGAGI. As DNA, the CDR3 is TGTGCCAGCACTCCCCGGAGGACTGAAGCTTTCTTT. Translating it yields CASTPRRTEAFF.

This clone occurred once. The chain joins TRBV7-3 to TRBJ2-3; D unclear. V lost 5 bases, J lost 0 bases, and 9 bases lay in between. The CDR3 covers 14 residues. Looked up from germline, CDR1 is SGHTA and CDR2 is FQGTGA. CDR3 protein: CASSLRHSTDTQYF. In DNA form, the CDR3 reads TGTGCCAGCAGCCTCAGACATAGCACAGATACGCAGTATTTT.

The CDR3 coding sequence is TGCAGCGTCCGCGCTGGAAACACCATATATTTT. This translates into CSVRAGNTIYF. The chain links TRBV29-1 to TRBJ1-3; D is undetermined. The germline V and J ends were trimmed by 6 bases and 2 bases, with 5 bases remaining between them. This CDR3 comprises 11 residues. Looked up from germline, CDR1 is SQVTM and CDR2 is ANQGSEA.

The V call is TRBV7-9, the J call TRBJ1-1; D is unclear. The V gene's germline CDR1 is SEHNR and CDR2 FQNEAQ (reference sequence). The V end lost 6 bases, the J end lost 4 bases, and 12 bases lay between the germline ends. CDR3 size: 13 residues. In DNA form, the CDR3 reads TGTGCCAGCAGTAAACATGAGGCCACTGAAGCTTTCTTT. Protein sequence: CASSKHEATEAFF. The variable domain in full, with the rest retrieved from reference TRBV7-9 and TRBJ1-1, is DTGVSQNPRHKITKRGQNVTFRCDPISEHNRLYWYRQTLGQGPEFLTYFQNEAQLEKSRLLSDRFSAERPKGSFSTLEIQRTEQGDSAMYLCASSKHEATEAFFGQGTRLTVV.

V gene TRBV2 combines with J gene TRBJ2-5, with a tentative D call TRBD2 (5 bases). Germline CDR1 reads SNHLY; CDR2 reads FYNNEI. This CDR3 spans 14 amino acids. Trimming stripped 2 bases from V and 7 bases from J, with 14 bases between. CDR3 DNA: TGTGCCAGCAGTGAACTGATGGGCGCGGGGACCCAGTACTTC. Residues: CASSELMGAGTQYF.

This clone has more than one count but fewer than ten. This chain links TRBV5-1 with TRBJ1-6, with 8 nucleotides matching TRBD1. The V gene's germline CDR1 is SGHRS and CDR2 YFSETQ. CDR3 length: 14 residues. The J segment lost 7 bases and the V segment lost 6 bases, leaving 6 bases of the junction unmatched. In DNA, the CDR3 is TGCGCCAGCACCCGGACAGGGAGGAATTCACCCCTCCACTTT. This sequence encodes CASTRTGRNSPLHF.

This clone was found a few times. V and J are TRBV1 and TRBJ1-2; the table's D call TRBD1 went unverified against the DNA. TRBV1 is marked as a pseudogene. The CDR3 contains 17 residues. The CDR3 region has the DNA TGCACCAGCAGCCAAGATCCTATTGGGGGACAGGGCTATGGCTACACCTTC. Its translation: CTSSQDPIGGQGYGYTF.

The V call is TRBV5-6, the J call TRBJ2-7; perhaps TRBD2 as D (5 bases). Germline-derived CDR1 and CDR2 are SGHDT and YYEEEE. The CDR3 extends over 14 amino acids. Trimming took 1 base from V and 0 from J, leaving 8 bases between them. CDR3 nucleotides: TGTGCCAGCAGCTTGTTCCGGGACTCCTACGAGCAGTACTTC. Translated, it gives CASSLFRDSYEQYF.

The CDR3 nucleotides are TGTGCCAGCAGTGCCCGAGGAAGGAGCTCCTACAATGAGCAGTTCTTC. Translating it yields CASSARGRSSYNEQFF. The V and J genes are TRBV2 and TRBJ2-1; D call uncertain. The V end lost 4 bases, the J end lost 0 bases, and 13 bases lay between the germline ends. This CDR3 region has 16 residues. Germline V CDR1 and CDR2: SNHLY, FYNNEI.

The chain joins TRBV19 to TRBJ2-3, with 8 nucleotides matching TRBD1. Germline-derived CDR1 and CDR2 are LNHDA and SQIVND (reference sequence). V gave up 7 bases and J gave up 3 bases; unmatched junction bases: 9. The CDR3 length is 15 residues. CDR3 DNA sequence: TGTGCCAGTAACCCCGGACAGGGCAGGACAGATACGCAGTATTTT. Encoded protein: CASNPGQGRTDTQYF.

V and J are TRBV9 and TRBJ1-2; 7 bases are a match to TRBD1. The trim removed 4 bases at V and 4 bases at J, leaving 7 bases unmatched. Germline V CDR1 and CDR2: SGDLS, YYNGEE. The CDR3 length is 14 residues. The CDR3 spells CASSNRQGGYGYTF. CDR3 DNA: TGTGCCAGCAGCAATAGACAGGGAGGCTATGGCTACACCTTC.

The chain employs TRBV7-9 and TRBJ2-1; D is unclear. V was cut by 5 bases and J by 13 bases, with 18 bases left in between. CDR3 length: 13 residues. Germline V lookup: CDR1 SEHNR, CDR2 FQNEAQ (reference sequence). CDR3 sequence (DNA): TGTGCCAGCAGCCAAGACACTGGCCCTCTTCAGTTCTTC. Protein product: CASSQDTGPLQFF.

V and J are TRBV7-9 and TRBJ1-2, with D perhaps matching TRBD1 (5 bases). CDR3 length: 13 residues. Trimming pared 3 bases from V and 7 bases from J, leaving 12 bases between. Germline V gene lookup returns CDR1 SEHNR and CDR2 FQNEAQ (reference sequence). The chain's CDR3 is CASSLEGLGGYTF. The DNA of the CDR3 is TGTGCCAGCAGCTTGGAGGGGCTGGGTGGCTACACCTTC.

The rearrangement links TRBV6-5 to TRBJ1-1; 8 nucleotides align to TRBD1. Germline V CDR1 and CDR2: MNHEY, SVGAGI. V lost 4 bases, J lost 5 bases, and 12 bases stayed unmatched. The CDR3 runs to 16 residues. The chain's CDR3 is CASSWGQASRMTEAFF. Written as DNA, the CDR3 is TGTGCCAGCAGTTGGGGACAGGCGAGTAGAATGACTGAAGCTTTCTTT.

This chain uses TRBV6-1 with TRBJ1-3; D call uncertain. The CDR3 sequence is 16 residues long. Germline CDR1 MNHNS, CDR2 SASEGT. The V end lost 2 bases, the J end lost 1 base, and 12 bases lay between the germline ends. The CDR3: CASSEFAPGSGNTIYF. The CDR3 DNA reads TGTGCCAGCAGTGAATTTGCACCGGGATCTGGAAACACCATATATTTT.

This clone occurred once. V is TRBV30 and J is TRBJ2-7; D might be TRBD1 (6 bases). There are 14 residues in the CDR3. V lost 1 base to trimming and J lost 3 bases, with 13 bases between them. The germline V gene encodes CDR1 GTSNPN and CDR2 SVGIG (reference sequence). In DNA form, the CDR3 reads TGTGCCTGGAGTGGCGGACAGACTTACTACGAGCAGTACTTC. Protein product: CAWSGGQTYYEQYF.

In its sample, this clone was seen a few times. The chain uses TRBV7-9 and TRBJ2-1, with 7 bases matching TRBD2. Trimming at V came to 1 base and at J to 5 bases, leaving 8 bases not matched to a gene. This CDR3 contains 16 residues. Germline loops: CDR1 SEHNR, CDR2 FQNEAQ (reference sequence). CDR3 DNA: TGTGCCAGCAGCTTAGTGGTCCGGGGAGGGAACAATGAGCAGTTCTTC. Encoded protein: CASSLVVRGGNNEQFF.

The chain links TRBV21-1 to TRBJ2-3; TRBD2, the table's D call, was not compared with the DNA. TRBV21-1 is labeled a pseudogene. The length of the CDR3 is 17 residues. CDR3 sequence reads: CASSDRTSGGFADTQYF. In DNA form, the CDR3 reads TGTGCCAGCAGCGACCGGACTAGCGGGGGATTCGCAGATACGCAGTATTTT.

The CDR3 region has the DNA TGTGCCGTACAGGGATCTTATAGCAATCAGCCCCAGCATTTT. Protein: CAVQGSYSNQPQHF. This chain uses TRBV11-2 with TRBJ1-5, with TRBD1 as a possible D gene (6 bases). Germline V gene sequence: CDR1 SGHAT, CDR2 FQNNGV. V was clipped by 11 bases and J by 0 bases, with 14 bases between them. The CDR3 totals 14 residues.

The chain is built from TRBV29-1 and TRBJ2-3, with D maybe TRBD2 (5 bases). V gave up 3 bases and J gave up 4 bases, with 17 bases separating them. The CDR3 is made up of 15 amino acids. Germline V CDR1 and CDR2: SQVTM, ANQGSEA. CDR3 loop: CSVDKRRIVADTQYF. For the CDR3, the DNA is TGCAGCGTTGACAAGCGGAGGATCGTTGCAGATACGCAGTATTTT.

The J gene is TRBJ2-3, the V gene TRBV2; maybe TRBD2 (6 bases). The V end was cut by 3 bases, the J end by 0 bases, with 10 bases between. CDR1 is SNHLY and CDR2 is FYNNEI in the germline V gene. There are 15 residues in the CDR3. The CDR3 sequence: CASSDLRGSTDTQYF. The CDR3, as DNA: TGTGCCAGCAGTGACTTGCGGGGCAGCACAGATACGCAGTATTTT.

The rearrangement uses TRBV6-5 and TRBJ2-7; D perhaps matches TRBD1 (6 bases). The CDR3 is 13 residues long. Germline assignment: CDR1 MNHEY and CDR2 SVGAGI. V was shortened by 8 bases and J by 1 base, with 12 bases between the two germline ends. For the CDR3, the DNA is TGTGCCAGCTCGGGACAACTATCCTACGAGCAGTACTTC. Amino acids: CASSGQLSYEQYF.